This is a list of T cell receptor beta chains from one sample in a study of cytomegalovirus exposure and HLA in healthy donors. The method was immunoSEQ multiplex PCR; TCRdb's version includes in-frame clones alone and lacks a portion of them. The sample lists tens of thousands of clones; 63% were seen once. The sample comprised PBMCs. These receptors were collected from a middle-aged woman in good health and CMV-seropositive. CDR3s include the opening cysteine and the closing phenylalanine or tryptophan. Each record gives: CDR3 protein, CDR3 DNA, clone size, D gene, J gene, V gene. D genes are given only for firm matches. Only part of the rows carry a size: once, few, many, or a class if the clone is expanded.

CDR3 protein: CAWSGPSRVSYEQYF
CDR3 DNA: TGTGCCTGGAGTGGTCCTTCCAGGGTATCCTACGAGCAGTACTTC
clone size: NA
D gene: NA
J gene: TRBJ2-7
V gene: TRBV30

CDR3 protein: CASSFGNPLLTEAFF
CDR3 DNA: TGTGCCAGCAGCTTCGGGAACCCCCTCCTCACTGAAGCTTTCTTT
clone size: NA
D gene: NA
J gene: TRBJ1-1
V gene: TRBV5-5

CDR3 protein: CASSLVANTGELFF
CDR3 DNA: TGTGCCAGCAGCCTTGTCGCGAACACCGGGGAGCTGTTTTTT
clone size: NA
D gene: NA
J gene: TRBJ2-2
V gene: TRBV7-2

CDR3 protein: CASTPSGTRNEQFF
CDR3 DNA: TGTGCCAGCACCCCAAGCGGGACTCGCAATGAGCAGTTCTTC
clone size: NA
D gene: TRBD2
J gene: TRBJ2-1
V gene: TRBV28

CDR3 protein: CASSFTGNTEAFF
CDR3 DNA: TGTGCCAGCAGCTTTACAGGGAACACTGAAGCTTTCTTT
clone size: few
D gene: NA
J gene: TRBJ1-1
V gene: TRBV27

CDR3 protein: CASSRTSTYEQYF
CDR3 DNA: TGTGCCAGCAGCCGTACTAGTACCTACGAGCAGTACTTC
clone size: NA
D gene: NA
J gene: TRBJ2-7
V gene: TRBV7-2

CDR3 protein: CASSPGTGRDTQYF
CDR3 DNA: TGCGCCAGCAGCCCGGGGACAGGGCGGGATACGCAGTATTTT
clone size: NA
D gene: TRBD1
J gene: TRBJ2-3
V gene: TRBV5-1

CDR3 protein: CASSEAGGDQPQHF
CDR3 DNA: TGTGCCAGCAGTGAAGCAGGGGGTGATCAGCCCCAGCATTTT
clone size: NA
D gene: NA
J gene: TRBJ1-5
V gene: TRBV2

CDR3 protein: CASSQALSQREGTDTQYF
CDR3 DNA: TGTGCCAGCAGCCAAGCTCTCTCGCAGCGGGAGGGCACAGATACGCAGTATTTT
clone size: NA
D gene: TRBD2
J gene: TRBJ2-3
V gene: TRBV14

CDR3 protein: CASSSPGTGGWDTEAFF
CDR3 DNA: TGTGCCAGCAGTTCCCCCGGGACAGGAGGGTGGGACACTGAAGCTTTCTTT
clone size: NA
D gene: TRBD1
J gene: TRBJ1-1
V gene: TRBV28

CDR3 protein: CASSRTLGNTEAFF
CDR3 DNA: TGTGCCAGCAGTAGAACCCTCGGGAACACTGAAGCTTTCTTT
clone size: once
D gene: NA
J gene: TRBJ1-1
V gene: TRBV27

CDR3 protein: CASSNPGTMGEQYF
CDR3 DNA: TGTGCCAGCAGTAACCCGGGGACAATGGGGGAGCAGTACTTC
clone size: NA
D gene: NA
J gene: TRBJ2-7
V gene: TRBV6-6